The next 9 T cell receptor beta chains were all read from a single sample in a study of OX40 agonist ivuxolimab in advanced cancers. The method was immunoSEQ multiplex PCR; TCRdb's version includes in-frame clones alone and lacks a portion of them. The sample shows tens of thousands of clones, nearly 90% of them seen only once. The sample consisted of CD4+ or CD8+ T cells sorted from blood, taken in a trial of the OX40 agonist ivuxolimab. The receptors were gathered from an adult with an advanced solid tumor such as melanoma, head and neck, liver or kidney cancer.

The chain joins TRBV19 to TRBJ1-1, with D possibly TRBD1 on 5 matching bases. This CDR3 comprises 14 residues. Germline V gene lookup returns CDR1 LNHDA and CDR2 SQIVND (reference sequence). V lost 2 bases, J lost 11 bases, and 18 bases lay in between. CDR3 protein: CASSILSGRGDAFF. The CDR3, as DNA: TGTGCCAGTAGTATACTGTCAGGGAGGGGTGACGCTTTCTTT.

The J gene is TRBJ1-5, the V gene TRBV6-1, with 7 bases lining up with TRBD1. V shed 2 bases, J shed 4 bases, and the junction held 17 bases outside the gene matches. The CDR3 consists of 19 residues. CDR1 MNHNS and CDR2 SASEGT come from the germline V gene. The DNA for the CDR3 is TGTGCCAGCAGTGAAAAACTGCAGGGGACAGCCCTGGGGAATCAGCCCCAGCATTTT. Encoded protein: CASSEKLQGTALGNQPQHF.

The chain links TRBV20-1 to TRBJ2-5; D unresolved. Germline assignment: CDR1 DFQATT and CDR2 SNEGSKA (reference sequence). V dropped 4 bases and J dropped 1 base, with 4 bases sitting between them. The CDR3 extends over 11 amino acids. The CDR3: CSAKGQETQYF. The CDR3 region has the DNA TGCAGTGCTAAAGGCCAAGAGACCCAGTACTTC.

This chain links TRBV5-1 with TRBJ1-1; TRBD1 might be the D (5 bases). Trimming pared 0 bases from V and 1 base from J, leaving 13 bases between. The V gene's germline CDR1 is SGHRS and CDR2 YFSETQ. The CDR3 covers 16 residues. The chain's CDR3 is CASSLVSGLGNTEAFF. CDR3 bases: TGCGCCAGCAGCTTGGTCTCAGGGTTGGGGAACACTGAAGCTTTCTTT.

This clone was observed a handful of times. The CDR3 region is CATSSPDRGAGYGYTF. The DNA of the CDR3 is TGTGCCACCAGCAGCCCCGACAGGGGAGCGGGGTATGGCTACACCTTC. The gene calls are TRBV15 and TRBJ1-2; 8 bases map to TRBD1. This CDR3 spans 16 amino acids. V lost 3 bases to trimming and J lost 5 bases; unmatched junction nucleotides: 11. Looked up from germline, CDR1 is LNHNV and CDR2 is YYDKDF (reference sequence).

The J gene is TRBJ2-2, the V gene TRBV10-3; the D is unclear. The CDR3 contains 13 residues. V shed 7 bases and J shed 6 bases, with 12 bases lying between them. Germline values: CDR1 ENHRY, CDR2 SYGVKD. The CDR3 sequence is CAITGIGPGELFF. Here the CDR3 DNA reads TGTGCCATCACTGGAATCGGCCCCGGGGAGCTGTTTTTT.

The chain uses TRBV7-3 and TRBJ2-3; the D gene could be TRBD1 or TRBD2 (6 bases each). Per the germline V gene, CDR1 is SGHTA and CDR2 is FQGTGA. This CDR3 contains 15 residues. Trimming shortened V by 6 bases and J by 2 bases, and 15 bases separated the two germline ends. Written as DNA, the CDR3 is TGTGCCAGCAGTTCGAGTTCGGGGGCCACAGATACGCAGTATTTT. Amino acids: CASSSSSGATDTQYF.

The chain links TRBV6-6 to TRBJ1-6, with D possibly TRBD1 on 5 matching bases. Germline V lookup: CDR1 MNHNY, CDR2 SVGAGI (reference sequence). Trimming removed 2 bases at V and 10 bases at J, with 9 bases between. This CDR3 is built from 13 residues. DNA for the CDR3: TGTGCCAGCAGTTACCGAGGGGAATCACCCCTCCACTTT. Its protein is CASSYRGESPLHF.

The CDR3 nucleotides read TGCGCCAGCCGACTAGACAGGGAGGTTTCCGATGGCTACACCTTC. Amino acids: CASRLDREVSDGYTF. The chain uses TRBV4-1 and TRBJ1-2; 7 bases line up with TRBD1. Germline loops: CDR1 MGHRA, CDR2 YSYEKL. The CDR3 covers 15 residues. Trimming took 8 bases from V and 6 from J; bases not matched to a gene: 15.